Shown below are 9 T cell receptor beta chains from a single sample sequenced in a study of shared clonotypes between healthy human individuals. Some clones are missing from TCRdb's copy, which holds only in-frame ones; the method was immunoSEQ multiplex PCR. The data hold 1.4 million to 1.5 million clones, with roughly 96% observed a single time. Source material: naive CD4+ T cells sorted from blood. Noted subset: CD45RA+ positively selected. Receptors were obtained from a man under 40 in good health.

The rearrangement uses TRBV5-1 and TRBJ2-2; D gene unclear. This CDR3 has 12 amino acids. The germline CDR1 and CDR2 sequences are SGHRS and YFSETQ. V was trimmed by 4 bases and J by 8 bases, leaving 9 bases between them. In DNA, the CDR3 is TGCGCCAGCAGCGTGGCCGGGGGGGAGCTGTTTTTT. Its translation is CASSVAGGELFF.

The chain employs TRBV5-1 and TRBJ1-5; no clear D gene. The germline V and J ends were trimmed by 0 bases and 9 bases, with 10 bases remaining between them. Looked up from germline, CDR1 is SGHRS and CDR2 is YFSETQ. CDR3 length: 13 amino acids. In DNA, the CDR3 is TGCGCCAGCAGCTTGGATGCTTTGGGGCCCCAGCATTTT. It is translated as CASSLDALGPQHF.

V is TRBV18 and J is TRBJ2-5; D gene uncertain. The V and J ends lost 2 bases and 3 bases respectively, with 7 bases between them. Germline V gene sequence: CDR1 KGHSH, CDR2 LQKENI. This CDR3 comprises 13 residues. CDR3 region: CASSPLTKETQYF. The CDR3 region has the DNA TGTGCCAGCTCACCATTAACCAAAGAGACCCAGTACTTC.

The rearrangement joins TRBV19 to TRBJ2-6, with a possible D match to TRBD1 (5 bases). This CDR3 is built from 18 residues. V shed 3 bases and J shed 0 bases, with 15 bases lying between them. Germline loops: CDR1 LNHDA, CDR2 SQIVND (reference sequence). The CDR3 reads CASSMLRGSPSGANVLTF. CDR3 DNA: TGTGCCAGTAGTATGCTTAGGGGCTCGCCCTCTGGGGCCAACGTCCTGACTTTC.

The chain joins TRBV9 to TRBJ2-7; 8 bases are shared with TRBD2. The V gene's germline CDR1 is SGDLS and CDR2 YYNGEE. The CDR3 is 16 amino acids. V was clipped by 0 bases and J by 5 bases; unmatched bases: 10. The CDR3 spells CASSVATSGSLNEQYF. The CDR3 nucleotides read TGTGCCAGCAGCGTAGCTACGAGCGGGAGTTTAAACGAGCAGTACTTC.

The CDR3 here is CASSIGLEWDEQYF. CDR3 bases: TGTGCCAGCAGCATAGGACTAGAATGGGACGAGCAGTACTTC. The chain recombines TRBV7-9 with TRBJ2-7; 7 nucleotides agree with TRBD2. CDR1 and CDR2 (germline): SEHNR, FQNEAQ (reference sequence). V dropped 5 bases and J dropped 5; count of bases not matched to a gene: 9. This CDR3 has 14 residues.

The J gene is TRBJ2-7, the V gene TRBV7-8, with TRBD1 matching 8 bases. V shed 7 bases, J shed 0 bases, and the junction held 5 bases outside the gene matches. The CDR3 sequence is 14 residues long. The germline gives CDR1 SGHVS, CDR2 FQNEAQ. CDR3 DNA sequence: TGTGCCAGCAAGGACAGGGAAAGCTCCTACGAGCAGTACTTC. The encoded protein is CASKDRESSYEQYF. The full variable domain, completed using reference TRBV7-8 and TRBJ2-7, is GAGVSQSPRYKVAKRGQDVALRCDPISGHVSLFWYQQALGQGPEFLTYFQNEAQLDKSGLPSDRFFAERPEGSVSTLKIQRTQQEDSAVYLCASKDRESSYEQYFGPGTRLTVT.

This rearrangement joins TRBV15 to TRBJ2-1; 9 bases are a match to TRBD1. The J segment lost 4 bases and the V segment lost 3 bases, leaving 7 bases of the junction unmatched. The CDR3 consists of 16 residues. CDR1 is LNHNV, CDR2 YYDKDF, per germline (reference sequence). The CDR3 DNA follows: TGTGCCACCAGCAGGGAGACAGGGGGTATTTACAATGAGCAGTTCTTC. Its protein product is CATSRETGGIYNEQFF.

The V and J genes are TRBV29-1 and TRBJ2-3, with D tentatively TRBD2 (5 bases). The V gene's germline CDR1 is SQVTM and CDR2 ANQGSEA. The CDR3 is 12 amino acids. V dropped 5 bases and J dropped 3 bases, with 9 bases sitting between them. Here the CDR3 DNA reads TGCAGCGTTACACGGGATACAGATACGCAGTATTTT. It is translated as CSVTRDTDTQYF.